These T cell receptor beta chains were read from a single sample in a study of shared clonotypes between healthy human individuals. Here immunoSEQ multiplex PCR was the method, and the copy in TCRdb shows in-frame clones only, minus some. The table records about 470,000 clones, roughly 77% of them present only once. Sample: PBMCs. These TCRs come from a woman aged 35 to 49 in good health. Some clones in this sample may be carry-over from other donors' samples. CDR3s include the opening cysteine and the closing phenylalanine or tryptophan. The order of the fields is J gene, D gene, clone size, V gene, CDR3 protein, CDR3 DNA. The D gene is left open where the match is weak. Clone size is stated in some rows and not others, as once, few, many or a class when expanded.

>TRBJ2-7|TRBD1|NA|TRBV29-1
CSVAGTGGSYEQYF
TGCAGCGTAGCCGGGACAGGGGGCTCCTACGAGCAGTACTTC
>TRBJ2-7|NA|NA|TRBV30
CAWRSEYEQYF
TGTGCCTGGAGATCCGAGTACGAGCAGTACTTC
>TRBJ2-1|NA|NA|TRBV5-8
CASSLAGSSYNEQFF
TGTGCCAGCAGCTTAGCCGGGAGCTCCTACAATGAGCAGTTCTTC
>TRBJ2-7|NA|once|TRBV28
CASSSPAEPDYEQYF
TGTGCCAGCAGCTCACCAGCCGAGCCAGACTACGAGCAGTACTTC
>TRBJ2-2|NA|NA|TRBV9
CASSVDSVPGELFF
TGTGCCAGCAGCGTAGATAGCGTCCCCGGGGAGCTGTTTTTT
>TRBJ2-1|TRBD2|NA|TRBV7-3
CASSLRLAGSNEQFF
TGTGCCAGCAGCTTACGACTAGCGGGAAGTAATGAGCAGTTCTTC
>TRBJ1-3|NA|few|TRBV4-3
CASSQDLTGNWDTIYF
TGCGCCAGCAGCCAAGATCTCACAGGGAATTGGGACACCATATATTTT
>TRBJ2-7|TRBD1|once|TRBV13
CASSYRGQSSYEQYF
TGTGCCAGCAGCTACAGGGGTCAAAGCTCCTACGAGCAGTACTTC
>TRBJ2-7|TRBD2|once|TRBV28
CASSLLADYEQYF
TGTGCCAGCAGTTTACTAGCGGACTACGAGCAGTACTTC
>TRBJ1-2|NA|NA|TRBV7-2
CASSPRVGINYGYTF
TGTGCCAGCAGCCCTAGGGTGGGCATTAACTATGGCTACACCTTC
>TRBJ2-1|TRBD2|NA|TRBV14
CASSQGLSSGRSLYNEQFF
TGTGCCAGCAGCCAAGGCCTAAGTAGCGGGAGGTCACTATACAATGAGCAGTTCTTC